One sample yielded the 22 T cell receptor beta chains listed below, sequenced in a study of blood T cell repertoires in COVID-19. Method: immunoSEQ multiplex PCR; TCRdb's copy keeps in-frame clones and lacks some. Found here are 13,000 to 15,000 clones, about 86% of them singletons; the top ten hold 15% to 20%. Sequencing was performed on peripheral blood. The receptors were sampled from a human donor in a cohort sampled during active COVID-19.

The CDR3 region has the DNA TGTGCCAGCAGTTCGCCGAGACTGGGTCTCTATGGCTACACCTTC. It encodes CASSSPRLGLYGYTF. The chain combines TRBV6-5 with TRBJ1-2; no firm D call. The CDR3 spans 15 residues. The ends were cut back, 4 bases at V and 4 bases at J, with 16 bases in the middle. Germline V lookup: CDR1 MNHEY, CDR2 SVGAGI.

The chain uses TRBV7-9 and TRBJ1-2; TRBD1 is a possible D gene (5 bases). CDR3 size: 12 residues. V shed 11 bases and J shed 0 bases, with 10 bases lying between them. CDR1 and CDR2 (germline): SEHNR, FQNEAQ (reference sequence). For the CDR3, the DNA is TGTGCCGGACAAGAAGCTAACTATGGCTACACCTTC. Protein sequence: CAGQEANYGYTF.

J is TRBJ2-3 and V is TRBV3-1 (or the pseudogene TRBV3-2); TRBD2 agrees at 9 bases. Germline V CDR1 and CDR2: LGHDT, YNNKEL (reference sequence). The CDR3 runs 16 residues. Unmatched junction bases numbered 10, after V lost 2 bases and J lost 7 bases. The CDR3 spells CASSQIQRGDTNTQYF. The DNA for the CDR3 is TGTGCCAGCAGCCAAATTCAGCGGGGGGACACGAATACGCAGTATTTT.

The J gene is TRBJ2-5, the V gene TRBV5-1, with a weak D call TRBD2 (5 bases). Trimming left V 3 bases short and J 1 base short, with 16 bases between. There are 16 residues in the CDR3. CDR1 is SGHRS, CDR2 YFSETQ, per germline. CDR3 residues: CASSWTPVRSQETQYF. The CDR3 DNA reads as TGCGCCAGCAGCTGGACTCCGGTCAGGAGCCAAGAGACCCAGTACTTC. The entire variable domain, with the rest obtained from reference TRBV5-1 and TRBJ2-5, is as follows: KAGVTQTPRYLIKTRGQQVTLSCSPISGHRSVSWYQQTPGQGLQFLFEYFSETQRNKGNFPGRFSGRQFSNSRSEMNVSTLELGDSALYLCASSWTPVRSQETQYFGPGTRLLVL.

Concerning this clone: The junction does not match germline at one end; this may be a read error. V gene TRBV7-7 combines with J gene TRBJ2-5; D possibly corresponds to TRBD1 (5 bases). CDR1 is SSHAT, CDR2 FNYEAQ, per germline (reference sequence). The CDR3 covers 13 residues. The CDR3 bases are TGTGCTAGCAGCTTGCAGGGTATTGAGACCCAGTACTTC. Its translation is CASSLQGIETQYF. The full variable domain, with the rest looked up from reference TRBV7-7 and TRBJ2-5, is GAGVSQSPRYKVTKRGQDVTLRCDPISSHATLYWYQQALGQGPEFLTYFNYEAQPDKSGLPSDRFSAERPEGSISTLTIQRTEQRDSAMYRCASSLQGIETQYFGPGTRLLVL.

This chain connects TRBV5-4 to TRBJ2-2; 8 bases line up with TRBD1. The CDR3 has 16 residues. The germline CDR1 and CDR2 sequences are SGHNT and YYREEE (reference sequence). V shed 0 bases and J 8 bases; nucleotides not matched to a gene: 9. The CDR3, as DNA: TGTGCCAGCAGCTTGGATCAGGGGGCGAACGGTGGGGAGCTGTTTTTT. Its translation: CASSLDQGANGGELFF. The whole variable domain, filled in from reference TRBV5-4 and TRBJ2-2, reads ETGVTQSPTHLIKTRGQQVTLRCSSQSGHNTVSWYQQALGQGPQFIFQYYREEENGRGNFPPRFSGLQFPNYSSELNVNALELDDSALYLCASSLDQGANGGELFFGEGSRLTVL.

The V gene is TRBV13, the J gene TRBJ2-1; 8 positions agree with TRBD1. The V and J ends lost 0 bases and 1 base, in that order; junction bases with no gene match: 8. The CDR3 spans 18 residues. The V gene's germline CDR1 is PRHDT and CDR2 FYEKMQ (reference sequence). The CDR3 bases are TGTGCCAGCAGCTTAGGATGGTCGACAGGGGAATCCTACAATGAGCAGTTCTTC. It codes for CASSLGWSTGESYNEQFF.

This rearrangement joins TRBV7-9 to TRBJ2-1, with D hard to call. V shed 5 bases and J shed 0 bases, with 11 bases lying between them. The germline V gene encodes CDR1 SEHNR and CDR2 FQNEAQ (reference sequence). CDR3 length: 15 amino acids. The CDR3 loop is CASSLALGSYNEQFF. CDR3 bases: TGTGCCAGCAGCCTCGCACTTGGCTCCTACAATGAGCAGTTCTTC.

The V call is TRBV7-3, the J call TRBJ1-1, with 8 positions matching TRBD1. CDR3 size: 15 residues. Looked up from germline, CDR1 is SGHTA and CDR2 is FQGTGA. The V segment lost 4 bases and the J segment 7 bases; nucleotides outside the gene matches: 11. DNA for the CDR3: TGTGCCAGCAGCTACGACAGGGGACGGTCGAATGAAGCTTTCTTT. Translated: CASSYDRGRSNEAFF.

J is TRBJ2-3 and V is TRBV7-2, with TRBD2 identical over 14 bases. CDR1 SGHTA and CDR2 FQGNSA come from the germline V gene. With 4 bases clipped from V and 0 bases from J, the junction kept 6 bases outside the gene matches. This CDR3 comprises 18 residues. DNA for the CDR3: TGTGCCAGCAGCTCGGGACTAGCGGGGGCTACTAGCACAGATACGCAGTATTTT. Translated, it gives CASSSGLAGATSTDTQYF.

The genes are TRBV6-6 and TRBJ2-7; D not certain. Trimming took off 7 bases at V and 2 bases at J, with 12 bases between the two ends. Germline loops: CDR1 MNHNY, CDR2 SVGAGI (reference sequence). The CDR3 length is 13 residues. In nucleotides, the CDR3 is TGTGCCAGCAACATAAGGAGTACCTACGAGCAGTACTTC. Amino acids: CASNIRSTYEQYF.

The V and J genes are TRBV7-2 and TRBJ2-5, with 10 bases identical to TRBD2. Germline lookup yields CDR1 SGHTA and CDR2 FQGNSA. V lost 1 base, J lost 6 bases, and 5 bases stayed unmatched. The CDR3 spans 15 residues. The CDR3 is CASSLVSGGAQTQYF. CDR3 bases: TGTGCCAGCAGCTTAGTAAGCGGGGGGGCTCAGACCCAGTACTTC.

The V call is TRBV9, the J call TRBJ1-3; 8 nucleotides line up with TRBD1. The CDR3 loop spans 15 amino acids. Germline V gene lookup returns CDR1 SGDLS and CDR2 YYNGEE. V lost 4 bases, J lost 2 bases, and 5 bases stayed unmatched. Written as DNA, the CDR3 is TGTGCCAGCAGCAACCCGACAGGGGCTGGAAACACCATATATTTT. Protein product: CASSNPTGAGNTIYF.

The chain combines TRBV5-1 with TRBJ2-7; the D gene is possibly TRBD2 (6 bases). This CDR3 spans 14 amino acids. Germline CDR1 and CDR2: SGHRS and YFSETQ. Trimming shortened V by 4 bases and J by 3 bases, and 14 bases separated the two germline ends. CDR3 protein: CASSAGPLNYEQYF. CDR3 in DNA: TGCGCCAGCAGCGCGGGACCGCTTAACTACGAGCAGTACTTC.

This sequence joins TRBV3-1 (or the pseudogene TRBV3-2) and TRBJ2-2, with D tentatively TRBD1 (6 bases). The CDR3 is 14 residues long. The V end lost 2 bases, the J end lost 6 bases, and 10 bases lay between the germline ends. The germline V gene has CDR1 LGHDT and CDR2 YNNKEL (reference sequence). The CDR3 sequence: CASSQTGLAGELFF. In nucleotides, the CDR3 is TGTGCCAGCAGCCAAACAGGGCTTGCCGGGGAGCTGTTTTTT.

The chain employs TRBV19 and TRBJ2-3; D is unclear. The CDR3 length is 15 residues. With 3 bases removed from V and 0 bases from J, the gap between germline ends came to 10 bases. CDR1 and CDR2 from the germline V gene are LNHDA and SQIVND (reference sequence). CDR3 nucleotide sequence: TGTGCCAGTAGTATCGGCCAGGCGAGCACAGATACGCAGTATTTT. Its protein product is CASSIGQASTDTQYF.

This rearrangement joins TRBV27 to TRBJ1-2; D is possibly TRBD1 (6 bases). The CDR3 is 14 residues long. Germline-derived CDR1 and CDR2 are MNHEY and SMNVEV (reference sequence). V was clipped by 3 bases and J by 0 bases, with 8 bases between them. CDR3 bases: TGTGCCAGCAGTTTGGGGGCCGCTAACTATGGCTACACCTTC. Encoded protein: CASSLGAANYGYTF.

V usage is TRBV9 and J usage is TRBJ2-5, with TRBD2 matching 8 bases. In germline, CDR1 is SGDLS, CDR2 YYNGEE. The CDR3 sequence is 17 residues long. J gave up 5 bases and V 4 bases, and 16 bases lay outside the gene matches. The CDR3: CASSQSPGGGFGETQYF. The CDR3 bases are TGTGCCAGCAGCCAATCCCCCGGGGGGGGCTTCGGGGAGACCCAGTACTTC.

There are a few counts of this clone. The chain is built from TRBV30 and TRBJ1-6, with TRBD1 as a possible D gene (5 bases). Trimming removed 3 bases from V and 15 bases from J, with 21 bases in between. Per the germline V gene, CDR1 is GTSNPN and CDR2 is SVGIG (reference sequence). CDR3 length: 14 amino acids. In nucleotides, the CDR3 is TGTGCCTGGAGCGATAGGGCGGGGCAGGAAGTCCTCCACTTT. It yields the protein CAWSDRAGQEVLHF.

The rearrangement uses TRBV19 and TRBJ2-7; 9 bases match TRBD2. Germline CDR1 reads LNHDA; CDR2 reads SQIVND (reference sequence). The junction had 15 bases not matched to a gene; V was cut back by 5 bases and J by 10 bases. This CDR3 region has 15 residues. CDR3 DNA sequence: TGTGCCAGTAGTTCCAGTATAGCGGGGGCCGGGCCCCAGTACTTC. This translates into CASSSSIAGAGPQYF.

The V gene is TRBV3-1 (or the pseudogene TRBV3-2), the J gene TRBJ1-2, with TRBD1 matching 8 bases. The CDR3 extends over 14 amino acids. Germline assignment: CDR1 LGHDT and CDR2 YNNKEL (reference sequence). V dropped 4 bases and J dropped 4; count of bases not matched to a gene: 5. In DNA form, the CDR3 reads TGTGCCAGCAGCCCCTACGGGACAGGCTATGGCTACACCTTC. This gives the protein CASSPYGTGYGYTF.

The chain employs TRBV18 and TRBJ2-1, with a possible D match to TRBD2 (6 bases). Deletions cut 1 base from V and 1 base from J, with 8 bases between. The germline V gene has CDR1 KGHSH and CDR2 LQKENI. There are 15 residues in the CDR3. The CDR3 is CASSPLGTSYNEQFF. DNA of the CDR3: TGTGCCAGCTCACCACTGGGGACTTCCTACAATGAGCAGTTCTTC.